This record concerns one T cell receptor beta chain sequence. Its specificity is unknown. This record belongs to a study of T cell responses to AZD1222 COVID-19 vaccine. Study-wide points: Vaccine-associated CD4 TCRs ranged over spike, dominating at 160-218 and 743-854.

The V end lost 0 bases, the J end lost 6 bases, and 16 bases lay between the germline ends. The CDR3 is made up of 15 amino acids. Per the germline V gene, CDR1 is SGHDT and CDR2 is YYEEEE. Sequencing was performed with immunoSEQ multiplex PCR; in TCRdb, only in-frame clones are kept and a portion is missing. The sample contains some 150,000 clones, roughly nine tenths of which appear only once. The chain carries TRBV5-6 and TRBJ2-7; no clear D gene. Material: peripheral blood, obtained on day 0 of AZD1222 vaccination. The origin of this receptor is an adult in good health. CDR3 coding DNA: TGTGCCAGCAGCTTGGGGGGTGTCGAACGACTCGAGCAGTACTTC. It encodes CASSLGGVERLEQYF.